This TCR beta chain was sequenced for a study of cytomegalovirus exposure and HLA in healthy donors. Study results and caveats: Most observed TCR sequences were rare, whereas some public TCRs were detected in many donors. Common viral pathogens seemed, in a later analysis, to connect with several of the most significant clusters. Reportedly, diagnosis of cytomegalovirus status by the classifier showed high specificity and sensitivity. Analyzed later, most CMV-associated TCR beta chains appeared HLA-restricted.

As for this clone: Its target is unknown.

PCR was performed using 60 Vbeta and 13 Jbeta primers. Profiled with immunoSEQ multiplex PCR; TCRdb holds only in-frame clones, not every one. The table lists about 160,000 clones, 80% to 90% of them singletons. This receptor was obtained from a woman younger than 45 in good health and CMV-seropositive. The sequenced material came from PBMCs.

CDR3 amino acids: CASNQGGDTEAFF. In nucleotides, the CDR3 is TGTGCCAGCAACCAAGGGGGGGACACTGAAGCTTTCTTT. V is TRBV7-3 and J is TRBJ1-1, with D possibly being TRBD1 (6 bases). The germline gives CDR1 SGHTA, CDR2 FQGTGA. The CDR3 loop spans 13 amino acids. Trimming pared 7 bases from V and 3 bases from J, leaving 12 bases between.